A selection of T cell receptor beta chains follows, all from one sample in a study of beta chain features in type 1 diabetes. Generated by immunoSEQ multiplex PCR, the TCRdb table keeps only in-frame clones and is missing some. Of 150,000 to 190,000 clones listed, around 10% were seen once; the top ten hold more than 0.45%. The source material was central memory CD4+ T cells from blood. These receptors were collected from a man aged 25-45 years with type 1 diabetes. The CDR3 runs from the conserved cysteine through the conserved F or W. A D gene is named only where the DNA matches it firmly. Clone size is not always given. Where it is, it says once, few, many or a class for expanded clones.

J	D	V	size	length	CDR3	DNA
TRBJ1-1	TRBD1	TRBV5-5	few	14	CASSADRASTEAFF	TGTGCCAGCAGCGCCGACAGGGCCAGCACTGAAGCTTTCTTT
TRBJ1-3	TRBD1	TRBV7-9	few	16	CASSTRDPTGGNTIYF	TGTGCCAGCAGCACCCGGGACCCGACAGGGGGAAACACCATATATTTT
TRBJ2-1	TRBD1	TRBV5-1	few	14	CASSFQQGFDEQFF	TGCGCCAGCAGCTTTCAACAGGGGTTCGATGAGCAGTTCTTC
TRBJ2-7	NA	TRBV21-1	NA	11	CASRQGYEQYF	TGTGCCAGTAGACAGGGTTACGAGCAGTACTTC
TRBJ2-1	TRBD2	TRBV29-1	NA	14	CSVVYLAVYNEQFF	TGCAGCGTTGTATACCTAGCGGTCTACAATGAGCAGTTCTTC
TRBJ2-1	TRBD1	TRBV9	few	15	CASSVEGTGDNEQFF	TGTGCCAGCAGCGTAGAAGGGACAGGGGACAATGAGCAGTTCTTC
TRBJ2-5	TRBD2	TRBV7-9	NA	16	CASSRGLAGRQETQYF	TGTGCCAGCAGCCGCGGACTAGCGGGAAGGCAAGAGACCCAGTACTTC
TRBJ2-1	TRBD2	TRBV28	NA	14	CASIGAGGLSEQFF	TGTGCCAGCATAGGAGCGGGAGGGCTAAGTGAGCAGTTCTTC
TRBJ2-7	TRBD1	TRBV5-4	NA	13	CASSFTGDYEQYF	TGTGCCAGCAGCTTTACAGGGGACTACGAGCAGTACTTC
TRBJ2-3	NA	TRBV5-1	few	13	CASGEQGTDTQYF	TGCGCCAGCGGGGAACAGGGCACAGATACGCAGTATTTT
TRBJ2-6	TRBD2	TRBV5-4	many	14	CASTAGAGANVLTF	TGTGCCAGCACCGCGGGGGCTGGGGCCAACGTCCTGACTTTC
TRBJ2-1	TRBD2	TRBV15	NA	13	CATSLGLAGEQFF	TGTGCCACCAGCCTCGGACTAGCGGGAGAGCAGTTCTTC
TRBJ2-7	NA	TRBV5-1	once	14	CASSLGSATYEQYF	TGCGCCAGCAGCTTGGGCAGCGCGACCTACGAGCAGTACTTC
TRBJ2-3	TRBD2	TRBV6-5	few	14	CASSYERDGSTQYF	TGTGCCAGCAGTTACGAGCGGGACGGGAGTACGCAGTATTTT
TRBJ2-7	NA	TRBV6-6	few	12	CASSYFVSGQYF	TGTGCCAGCAGTTACTTCGTGAGCGGGCAGTACTTC
TRBJ1-1	NA	TRBV2	few	14	CASSKRTGNTEAFF	TGTGCCAGCAGTAAACGGACTGGGAACACTGAAGCTTTCTTT
TRBJ2-5	TRBD2	TRBV6-1	NA	13	CASNAGELETQYF	TGTGCCAGCAACGCGGGAGAGTTAGAGACCCAGTACTTC
TRBJ2-1	NA	TRBV7-8	few	16	CASSLYLDKPNNEQFF	TGTGCCAGCAGCCTCTATTTAGATAAGCCTAACAATGAGCAGTTCTTC
TRBJ1-5	NA	TRBV27	few	18	CASSPTPPYRENNQPQHF	TGTGCCAGCAGTCCCACACCTCCTTACAGGGAAAACAATCAGCCCCAGCATTTT
TRBJ2-3	NA	TRBV29-1	NA	15	CSVSPPAGGTDTQYF	TGCAGCGTCTCTCCCCCGGCAGGGGGGACAGATACGCAGTATTTT
TRBJ2-5	NA	TRBV7-2	few	14	CASSLDWRQETQYF	TGTGCCAGCAGCTTAGACTGGCGGCAAGAGACCCAGTACTTC
TRBJ2-2	NA	TRBV11-2	few	16	CASSLVSQGTTGELFF	TGTGCCAGCAGCTTAGTTTCACAGGGAACAACCGGGGAGCTGTTTTTT
TRBJ2-7	TRBD2	TRBV6-5	NA	14	CASHKPGGEYEQYF	TGTGCCAGTCATAAGCCGGGGGGGGAATACGAGCAGTACTTC
TRBJ2-1	TRBD2	TRBV5-1	few	20	CASSHSGTSGDLISYNEQFF	TGCGCCAGCAGCCACAGCGGGACTAGCGGGGACTTGATCTCCTACAATGAGCAGTTCTTC
TRBJ2-7	TRBD2	TRBV7-3	few	15	CASSPSGGKLSEQYF	TGTGCCAGCAGCCCCTCGGGAGGGAAATTATCCGAGCAGTACTTC
TRBJ1-1	NA	TRBV21-1	NA	15	CASSKDRGGVTEAFF	TGTGCCAGCAGCAAGGACAGGGGAGGTGTCACTGAAGCTTTCTTT
TRBJ1-1	NA	TRBV2	few	14	CASRFRAENTEAFF	TGTGCCAGCAGGTTCAGGGCGGAGAACACTGAAGCTTTCTTT
TRBJ2-1	NA	TRBV7-2	NA	18	CASSLGVSEYSSYNEQFF	TGTGCCAGCAGCTTAGGGGTTAGCGAGTACAGTTCCTACAATGAGCAGTTCTTC
TRBJ2-5	NA	TRBV20-1	NA	10	CSARDRPPYF	TGCAGTGCTAGAGATCGTCCCCCGTACTTC
TRBJ2-3	TRBD2	TRBV10-3	NA	16	CAIRHGTSGYTDTQYF	TGTGCCATCAGGCACGGGACTAGCGGTTACACAGATACGCAGTATTTT
TRBJ1-2	NA	TRBV5-6	NA	15	CASSLPSTAGGGYTF	TGTGCCAGCAGCTTGCCCTCGACAGCGGGCGGGGGCTACACCTTC
TRBJ2-1	NA	TRBV5-1	NA	15	CASSLATGLHNEQFF	TGCGCCAGCAGCTTGGCGACGGGACTCCACAATGAGCAGTTCTTC
TRBJ2-1	NA	TRBV2	few	12	CASSEALSSQFF	TGTGCCAGCAGTGAAGCGCTTAGTTCGCAGTTCTTC
TRBJ2-5	NA	TRBV7-8	NA	15	CASSLGSGRQETQYF	TGTGCCAGCAGCCTGGGGAGCGGGCGACAAGAGACCCAGTACTTC
TRBJ2-7	NA	TRBV30	few	13	CAWTPTENYEQYF	TGTGCCTGGACTCCGACAGAGAACTACGAGCAGTACTTC
TRBJ2-7	TRBD1	TRBV5-1	NA	14	CASSKTGELYEQYF	TGCGCCAGCAGCAAGACAGGGGAACTCTACGAGCAGTACTTC
TRBJ2-1	NA	TRBV7-9	few	12	CASRGRAGEQFF	TGTGCCAGCCGAGGACGGGCGGGTGAGCAGTTCTTC
TRBJ2-1	TRBD1	TRBV19	NA	14	CASSRRQGSNEQFF	TGTGCCAGTAGTAGACGACAGGGTTCAAATGAGCAGTTCTTC
TRBJ1-5	TRBD1	TRBV19	few	16	CASGDRVKYGNQPQHF	TGTGCCAGTGGTGACAGGGTAAAATACGGCAATCAGCCCCAGCATTTT
TRBJ2-5	NA	TRBV7-2	few	14	CASSVGQFPETQYF	TGTGCCAGCAGCGTGGGGCAGTTTCCAGAGACCCAGTACTTC
TRBJ1-1	NA	TRBV15	few	13	CATSRDMNTEAFF	TGTGCCACCAGCAGAGATATGAACACTGAAGCTTTCTTT
TRBJ2-5	TRBD2	TRBV9	few	14	CASSAGLAGETQYF	TGTGCCAGCAGCGCGGGACTAGCGGGGGAGACCCAGTACTTC
TRBJ2-3	NA	TRBV5-1	few	16	CASSLGGSEYTDTQYF	TGCGCCAGCAGCTTAGGAGGTAGCGAATACACAGATACGCAGTATTTT
TRBJ2-2	TRBD1	TRBV15	NA	14	CATSNRGLSGELFF	TGTGCCACCAGCAATAGGGGGCTTAGCGGGGAGCTGTTTTTT
TRBJ2-3	NA	TRBV7-2	few	15	CASSFTGQGTDTQYF	TGTGCCAGCAGCTTTACAGGCCAGGGCACAGATACGCAGTATTTT
TRBJ2-6	NA	TRBV7-6	NA	15	CASSPRNSGANVLTF	TGTGCCAGCAGCCCCAGAAACTCTGGGGCCAACGTCCTGACTTTC
TRBJ2-7	TRBD1	TRBV7-9	NA	16	CASSFPGTGGGYEQYF	TGTGCCAGCAGCTTCCCTGGGACAGGGGGCGGTTACGAGCAGTACTTC
TRBJ2-7	NA	TRBV7-9	few	12	CASSRPLYEQYF	TGTGCCAGCAGCCGCCCCCTCTACGAGCAGTACTTC
TRBJ2-7	NA	TRBV20-1	NA	10	CSAIRGEQYF	TGCAGTGCTATACGAGGCGAGCAGTACTTC
TRBJ1-1	NA	TRBV6-5	many	15	CASSYSSRMNTEAFF	TGTGCCAGCAGTTACTCGAGCCGTATGAACACTGAAGCTTTCTTT
TRBJ2-6	NA	TRBV27	NA	14	CASSFSSGANVLTF	TGTGCCAGCAGTTTCAGCTCTGGGGCCAACGTCCTGACTTTC
TRBJ2-2	TRBD1	TRBV9	few	17	CASSGGPGQENTGELFF	TGTGCCAGCAGCGGGGGACCGGGACAGGAGAACACCGGGGAGCTGTTTTTT
TRBJ2-7	TRBD2	TRBV5-1	few	19	CASSLGTGTSGSFSYEQYF	TGCGCCAGCAGCTTGGGGACCGGGACTAGCGGGAGTTTCTCCTACGAGCAGTACTTC